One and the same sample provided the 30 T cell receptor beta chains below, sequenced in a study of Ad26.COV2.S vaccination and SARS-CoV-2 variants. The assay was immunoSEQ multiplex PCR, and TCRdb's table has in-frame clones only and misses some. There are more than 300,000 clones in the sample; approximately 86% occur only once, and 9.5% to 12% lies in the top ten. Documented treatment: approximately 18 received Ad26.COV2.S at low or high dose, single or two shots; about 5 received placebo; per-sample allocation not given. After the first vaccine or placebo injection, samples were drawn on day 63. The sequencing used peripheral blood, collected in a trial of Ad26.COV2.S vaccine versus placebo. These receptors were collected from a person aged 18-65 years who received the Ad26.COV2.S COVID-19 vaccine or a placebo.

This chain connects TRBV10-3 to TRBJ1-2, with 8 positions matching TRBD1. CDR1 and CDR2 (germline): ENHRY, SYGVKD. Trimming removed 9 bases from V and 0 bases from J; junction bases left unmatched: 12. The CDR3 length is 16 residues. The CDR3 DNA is TGTGCCATACCCCGGGACAGGCTAGAACCTAACTATGGCTACACCTTC. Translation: CAIPRDRLEPNYGYTF.

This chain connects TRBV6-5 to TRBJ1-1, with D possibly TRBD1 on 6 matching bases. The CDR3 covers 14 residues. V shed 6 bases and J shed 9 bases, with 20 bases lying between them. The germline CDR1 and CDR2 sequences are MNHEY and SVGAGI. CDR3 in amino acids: CASRPSPEGDKAFF. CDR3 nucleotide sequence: TGTGCCAGCAGACCATCCCCTGAGGGGGATAAAGCTTTCTTT.

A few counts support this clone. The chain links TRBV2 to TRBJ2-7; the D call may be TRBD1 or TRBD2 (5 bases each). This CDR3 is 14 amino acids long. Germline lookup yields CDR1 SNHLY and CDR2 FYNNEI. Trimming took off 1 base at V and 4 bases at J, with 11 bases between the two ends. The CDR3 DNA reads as TGTGCCAGCAGTGAAGGTGCCGGGACGTACGAGCAGTACTTC. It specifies CASSEGAGTYEQYF.

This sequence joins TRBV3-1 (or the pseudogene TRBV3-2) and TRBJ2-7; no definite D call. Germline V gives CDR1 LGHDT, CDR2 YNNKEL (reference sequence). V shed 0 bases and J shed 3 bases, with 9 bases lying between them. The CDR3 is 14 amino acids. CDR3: CASSQDGSDYEQYF. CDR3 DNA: TGTGCCAGCAGCCAAGATGGGTCTGACTACGAGCAGTACTTC.

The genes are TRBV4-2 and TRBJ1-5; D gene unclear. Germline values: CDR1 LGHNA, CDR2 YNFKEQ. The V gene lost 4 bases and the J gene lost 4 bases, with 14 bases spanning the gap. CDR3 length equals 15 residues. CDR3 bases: TGTGCCAGCAGCCCCGCGGAGAATGGGAATCAGCCCCAGCATTTT. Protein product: CASSPAENGNQPQHF.

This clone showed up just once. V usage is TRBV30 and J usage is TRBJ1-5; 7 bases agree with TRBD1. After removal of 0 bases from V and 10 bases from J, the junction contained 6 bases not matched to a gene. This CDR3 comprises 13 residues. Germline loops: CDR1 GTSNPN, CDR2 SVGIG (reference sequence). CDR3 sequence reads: CAWSVDREAPQHF. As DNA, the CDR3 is TGTGCCTGGAGTGTAGACAGGGAGGCTCCCCAGCATTTT.

Written as DNA, the CDR3 is TGTGCCAGCAGTAAACAGGGTTACGAGCAGTACTTC. The encoded protein is CASSKQGYEQYF. The chain is built from TRBV6-6 and TRBJ2-7; D is possibly TRBD1 (6 bases). This CDR3 is built from 12 residues. Trimming pared 5 bases from V and 4 bases from J, leaving 9 bases between. Germline values: CDR1 MNHNY, CDR2 SVGAGI (reference sequence).

The CDR3 protein is CASSLLPASGNTIYF. CDR3 DNA sequence: TGTGCCAGCAGTTTACTCCCAGCCTCTGGAAACACCATATATTTT. This chain connects TRBV28 to TRBJ1-3; D is uncertain. The CDR3 sequence is 15 residues long. The germline V gene encodes CDR1 MDHEN and CDR2 SYDVKM. Trimming took off 2 bases at V and 0 bases at J, with 8 bases between the two ends.

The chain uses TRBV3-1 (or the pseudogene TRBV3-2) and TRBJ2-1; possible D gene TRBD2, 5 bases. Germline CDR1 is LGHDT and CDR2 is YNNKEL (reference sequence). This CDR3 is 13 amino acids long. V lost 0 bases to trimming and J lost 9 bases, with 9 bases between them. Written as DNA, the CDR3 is TGTGCCAGCAGCCAAGAGGGTCGGGGTGAGCAGTTCTTC. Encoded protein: CASSQEGRGEQFF.

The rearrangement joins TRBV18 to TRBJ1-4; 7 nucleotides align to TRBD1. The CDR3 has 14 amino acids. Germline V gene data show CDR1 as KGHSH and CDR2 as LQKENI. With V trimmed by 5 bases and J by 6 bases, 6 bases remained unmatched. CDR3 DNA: TGTGCCAGCTCATCTCCGGGACAGTATGAAAAACTGTTTTTT. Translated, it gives CASSSPGQYEKLFF.

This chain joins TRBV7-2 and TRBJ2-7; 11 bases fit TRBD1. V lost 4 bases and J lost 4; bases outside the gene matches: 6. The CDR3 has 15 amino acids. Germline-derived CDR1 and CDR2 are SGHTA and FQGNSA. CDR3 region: CASSYSGTGGYEQYF. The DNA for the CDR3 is TGTGCCAGCAGCTATAGTGGGACAGGGGGTTACGAGCAGTACTTC. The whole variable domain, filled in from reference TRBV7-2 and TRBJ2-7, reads GAGVSQSPSNKVTEKGKDVELRCDPISGHTALYWYRQSLGQGLEFLIYFQGNSAPDKSGLPSDRFSAERTGGSVSTLTIQRTQQEDSAVYLCASSYSGTGGYEQYFGPGTRLTVT.

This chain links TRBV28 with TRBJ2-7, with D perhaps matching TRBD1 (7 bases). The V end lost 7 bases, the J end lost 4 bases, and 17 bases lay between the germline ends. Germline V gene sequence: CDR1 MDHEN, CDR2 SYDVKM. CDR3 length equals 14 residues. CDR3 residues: CASTGGQYSYEQYF. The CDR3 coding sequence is TGTGCCAGCACCGGGGGACAGTACAGTTACGAGCAGTACTTC.

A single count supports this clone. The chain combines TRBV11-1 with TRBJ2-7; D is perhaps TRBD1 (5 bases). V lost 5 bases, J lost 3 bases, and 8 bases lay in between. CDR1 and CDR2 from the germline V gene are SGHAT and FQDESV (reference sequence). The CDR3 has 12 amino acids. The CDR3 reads CASSPQDYEQYF. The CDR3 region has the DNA TGTGCCAGCAGCCCACAGGACTACGAGCAGTACTTC.

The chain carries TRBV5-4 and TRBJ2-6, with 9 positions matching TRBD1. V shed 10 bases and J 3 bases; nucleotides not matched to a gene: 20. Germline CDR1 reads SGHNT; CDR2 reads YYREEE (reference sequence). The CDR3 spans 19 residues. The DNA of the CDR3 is TGTGCCGTTAAGAAGACCGGGACAGGGAAGATCTTTGGGGCCAACGTCCTGACTTTC. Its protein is CAVKKTGTGKIFGANVLTF.

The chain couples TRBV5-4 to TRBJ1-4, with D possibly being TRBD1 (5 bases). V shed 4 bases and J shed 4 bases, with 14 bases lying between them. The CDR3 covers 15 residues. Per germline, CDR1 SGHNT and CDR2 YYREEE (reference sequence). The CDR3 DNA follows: TGTGCCAGCAGCCCCACGGGGGGGTTTAATGAAAAACTGTTTTTT. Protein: CASSPTGGFNEKLFF.

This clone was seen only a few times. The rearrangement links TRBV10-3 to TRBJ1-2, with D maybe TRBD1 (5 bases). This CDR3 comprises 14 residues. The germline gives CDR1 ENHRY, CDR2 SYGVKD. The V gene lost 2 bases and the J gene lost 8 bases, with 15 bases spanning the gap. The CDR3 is CAISEREGSIGYTF. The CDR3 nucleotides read TGTGCCATCAGTGAGCGGGAGGGGTCCATCGGCTACACCTTC.

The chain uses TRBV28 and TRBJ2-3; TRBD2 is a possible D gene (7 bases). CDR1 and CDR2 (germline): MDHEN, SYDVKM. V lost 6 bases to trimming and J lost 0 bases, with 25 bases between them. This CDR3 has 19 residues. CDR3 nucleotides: TGTGCCAGCAGCTTCCCTGTTAGGGGGGGGTCCGAAAGCACAGATACGCAGTATTTT. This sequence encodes CASSFPVRGGSESTDTQYF.

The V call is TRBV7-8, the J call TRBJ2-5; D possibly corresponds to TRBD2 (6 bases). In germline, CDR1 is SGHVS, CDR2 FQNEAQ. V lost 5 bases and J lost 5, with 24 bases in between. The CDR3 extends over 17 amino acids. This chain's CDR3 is CASSPRIPGDPFETQYF. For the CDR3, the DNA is TGTGCCAGCAGCCCGCGAATTCCGGGAGACCCGTTTGAGACCCAGTACTTC.

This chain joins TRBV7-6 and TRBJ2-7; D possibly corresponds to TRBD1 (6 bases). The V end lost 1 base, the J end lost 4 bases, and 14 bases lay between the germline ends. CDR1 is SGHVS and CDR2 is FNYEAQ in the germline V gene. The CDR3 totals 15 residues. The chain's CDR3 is CASSLGQGIFYEQYF. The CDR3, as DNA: TGTGCCAGCAGCTTAGGTCAGGGGATTTTTTACGAGCAGTACTTC.

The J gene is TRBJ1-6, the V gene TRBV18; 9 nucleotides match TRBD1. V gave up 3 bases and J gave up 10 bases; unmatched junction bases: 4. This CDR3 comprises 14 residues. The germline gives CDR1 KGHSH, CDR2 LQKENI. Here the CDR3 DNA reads TGTGCCAGCTCACCCGGACAGGGGAAATCACCCCTCCACTTT. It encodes CASSPGQGKSPLHF.

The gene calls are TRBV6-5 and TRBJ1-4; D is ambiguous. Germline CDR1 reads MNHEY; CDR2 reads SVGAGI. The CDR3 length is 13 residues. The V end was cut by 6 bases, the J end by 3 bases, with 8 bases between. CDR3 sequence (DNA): TGTGCCAGCAGGAGGTTAGCTAATGAAAAACTGTTTTTT. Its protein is CASRRLANEKLFF.

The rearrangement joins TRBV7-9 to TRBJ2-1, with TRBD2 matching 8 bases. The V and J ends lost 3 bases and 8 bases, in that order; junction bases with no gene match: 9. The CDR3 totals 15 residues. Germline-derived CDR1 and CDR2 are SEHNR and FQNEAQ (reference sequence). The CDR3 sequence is CASSFGSGDLDEQFF. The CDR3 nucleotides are TGTGCCAGCAGCTTTGGTAGCGGGGATTTAGATGAGCAGTTCTTC.

The CDR3 nucleotides are TGTGCCAGCAGTGTTGCAACAGGACTAGCGTATAATTCCTACGAGCAGTACTTC. Residues: CASSVATGLAYNSYEQYF. This rearrangement joins TRBV28 to TRBJ2-7, with TRBD2 identical over 9 bases. J gave up 1 base and V 5 bases, and 15 bases lay outside the gene matches. The CDR3 runs to 18 residues. Germline V gene data show CDR1 as MDHEN and CDR2 as SYDVKM.

CDR3 nucleotides: TGTGCCAGCAGCGTACAGGGGGCTTCAGGGGACGAGCAGTACTTC. This gives the protein CASSVQGASGDEQYF. This sequence joins TRBV9 and TRBJ2-7; TRBD1 agrees at 8 bases. V lost 1 base and J lost 5; bases outside the gene matches: 8. CDR3 size: 15 residues. CDR1 and CDR2 from the germline V gene are SGDLS and YYNGEE.

This CDR3 is CASSQSSPPGPWGVHF. The CDR3 DNA reads as TGCGCCAGCAGTCAATCGTCCCCCCCCGGGCCCTGGGGTGTGCATTTT. V and J are TRBV23-1 and TRBJ1-5; no clear D gene. TRBV23-1 is reported as an ORF; its role is uncertain. There are 16 residues in the CDR3. Trimming cost V 0 bases and J 15 bases, with 24 bases left between them.

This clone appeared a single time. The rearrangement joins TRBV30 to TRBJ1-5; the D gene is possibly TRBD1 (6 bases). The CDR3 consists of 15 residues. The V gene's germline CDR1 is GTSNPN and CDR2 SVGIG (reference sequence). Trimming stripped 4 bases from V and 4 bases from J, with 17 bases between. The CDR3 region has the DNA TGTGCCTGGACCCCCGGCAGGGGCGGTAATCAGCCCCAGCATTTT. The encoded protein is CAWTPGRGGNQPQHF.

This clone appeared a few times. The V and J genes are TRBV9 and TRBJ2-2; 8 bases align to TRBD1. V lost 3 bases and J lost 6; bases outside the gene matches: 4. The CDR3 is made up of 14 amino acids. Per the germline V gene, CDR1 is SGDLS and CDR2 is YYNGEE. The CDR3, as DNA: TGTGCCAGCAGCGGGACAGGGCAGTCCGGGGAGCTGTTTTTT. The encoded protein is CASSGTGQSGELFF.

The CDR3 DNA sequence: TGTGCCAGTAGTATCTCCGTGGGGGAAAAACTGTTTTTT. It yields the protein CASSISVGEKLFF. The rearrangement joins TRBV19 to TRBJ1-4; the D is unclear. The CDR3 is made up of 13 amino acids. CDR1 is LNHDA, CDR2 SQIVND, per germline (reference sequence). Deletions cut 3 bases from V and 8 bases from J, with 10 bases between.

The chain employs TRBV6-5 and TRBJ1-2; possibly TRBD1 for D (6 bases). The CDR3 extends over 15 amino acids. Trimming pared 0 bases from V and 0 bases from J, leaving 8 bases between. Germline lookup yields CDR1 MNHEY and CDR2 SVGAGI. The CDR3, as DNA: TGTGCCAGCAGTTACTCAGGGGGTTCTAACTATGGCTACACCTTC. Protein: CASSYSGGSNYGYTF.

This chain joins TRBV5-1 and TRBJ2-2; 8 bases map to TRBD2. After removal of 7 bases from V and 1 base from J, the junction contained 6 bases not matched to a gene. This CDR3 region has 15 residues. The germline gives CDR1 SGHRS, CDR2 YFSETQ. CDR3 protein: CASSPGLVNTGELFF. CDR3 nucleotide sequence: TGCGCCAGCTCCCCGGGACTAGTGAACACCGGGGAGCTGTTTTTT.